The clone carrying this TCR beta chain occurred a few times. Its antigen is unidentified. The data are from a study of T cell repertoires in cytomegalovirus infection. As for the study in general: Epitope selection comprised recently identified HLA-C-restricted CMV epitopes and well-studied HLA-B-restricted CMV epitopes. Matching HLA type and CMV infection were both indicated by public TCR beta signatures.

Study results and limitations: It was HLA-C-restricted CMV-specific TCR beta clonotypes that dominated the response ex vivo.

Each CDR3 protein is one row after TCRdb ran MiXCR on the reads. The table shows hundreds of thousands of distinct CDR3 sequences, with more than 30% occurring only once. Trimming cost V 5 bases and J 6 bases, with 7 bases left between them. Per germline, CDR1 MNHNY and CDR2 SVGAGI (reference sequence). This CDR3 region has 12 residues. The receptor's source is a human donor in good health (CMV status not recorded). Some clones in this sample may be carry-over from other donors' samples. The rearrangement uses TRBV6-6 and TRBJ2-2; no reliable D call. Sequencing used cultured PBMCs, obtained from culture after CMV antigen stimulation. The chain's CDR3 is CASSTPAGELFF. CDR3 bases: TGTGCCAGCAGTACGCCCGCCGGGGAGCTGTTTTTT.